Listed below are T cell receptor beta chains from one sample, sequenced in a study of blood T cell repertoires in COVID-19. Sequencing used immunoSEQ multiplex PCR; TCRdb keeps in-frame clones, though not all of them. The data hold about 250,000 clones, with about 85% observed a single time. The source material was peripheral blood. The origin of the receptors is a man aged 18 to 29 with active or convalescent COVID-19. CDR3s leave out the opening cysteine and the closing phenylalanine or tryptophan. D genes are given only for firm matches.

TRBV7-2	TRBJ2-7	.	ASSPPSYEQY
TRBV18	TRBJ2-7	TRBD1	ASSTTGRTYEQY
TRBV7-6	TRBJ1-3	.	ASSPGAGDGNTIY
TRBV6-5	TRBJ2-1	.	ATTYNEQF
TRBV15	TRBJ2-1	TRBD2	ATASLRTSGPYNEQF
TRBV9	TRBJ1-2	.	ASSVANGISTIHGYT
TRBV7-2	TRBJ2-7	TRBD1	ASSIDRASSYEQY
TRBV27	TRBJ2-1	TRBD1	ASSLGGTGVNEQF
TRBV5-8	TRBJ1-1	.	ASSLLGRNTEAF
TRBV5-6	TRBJ2-7	.	ASSFRSSSAYEQY
TRBV19	TRBJ2-1	TRBD1	ASSIGYRGGEQF
TRBV7-2	TRBJ2-7	.	ASIGVGSEQY
TRBV30	TRBJ1-1	TRBD1	AWSVLSRQGWTEAF
TRBV21-1	TRBJ1-3	.	ASSRPPKEGERWIGNTIY
TRBV11-1	TRBJ1-2	.	ASSWPSNYGYT
TRBV29-1	TRBJ1-1	TRBD1	SVESGQGWDTEAF
TRBV13	TRBJ1-3	.	ASTAGDRGNTIY
TRBV5-1	TRBJ1-4	.	ASSFGQKNEKLF
TRBV14	TRBJ1-1	.	ASSQIGEGNTEAF
TRBV3-1/TRBV3-2	TRBJ2-7	.	ASSQSGVPYEQY
TRBV5-1	TRBJ2-5	TRBD2	ASSLAGRETQY
TRBV12-3/TRBV12-4	TRBJ2-7	.	ASSLLNLEQY
TRBV5-1	TRBJ1-4	.	ASSWGGTATNEKLF
TRBV28	TRBJ1-6	.	ASSPSSGPPH
TRBV14	TRBJ2-7	TRBD2	ASSPGLSPYEQY
TRBV20-1	TRBJ1-2	.	SASMPGAGDGYT
TRBV5-1	TRBJ2-5	.	ASRSLDLETQY
TRBV5-4	TRBJ2-7	TRBD2	ASSTPAGTSGRDEQY
TRBV19	TRBJ2-3	TRBD2	ATSGGPKDTQY